The 10 T cell receptor beta chains below all came from one sample that was sequenced in a study of Graves' ophthalmopathy and Graves' hyperthyroidism. Investigators amplified TCR beta CDR3 regions from RNA transcripts. Investigators did first-round RT-PCR with HTBI primers, then second-round multiplex PCR. TCRdb independently ran MiXCR on the multiplex PCR reads; one entry per CDR3 protein. This repertoire shows fewer than 600,000 distinct CDR3 sequences, under 15% found once; its top ten account for approximately 9.8%. Material for sequencing was blood. The receptors come from a woman in her twenties or thirties with Graves' ophthalmopathy.

The chain is built from TRBV3-1 and TRBJ2-2, with unresolved D. CDR3 length: 13 residues. Trimming stripped 1 base from V and 7 bases from J, with 7 bases between. CDR1 is LGHDT and CDR2 is YNNKEL in the germline V gene (reference sequence). The CDR3 bases are TGTGCCAGCAGCCAAGTACGGAGCGGGGAGCTGTTTTTT. This sequence encodes CASSQVRSGELFF.

This clonotype occurred a few times. This chain uses TRBV12-3 or TRBV12-4 with TRBJ1-2, with D tentatively TRBD1 (5 bases). The CDR3 extends over 15 amino acids. The ends were cut back, 1 base at V and 1 base at J, with 10 bases in the middle. CDR3 sequence (DNA): TGTGCCAGCAGTTTAGGGGGACGGAATAACTATGGCTACACCTTC. It specifies CASSLGGRNNYGYTF.

This clonotype was picked up a small number of times. This chain uses TRBV7-8 with TRBJ2-3; D not resolved. The germline gives CDR1 SGHVS, CDR2 FQNEAQ. The CDR3 contains 15 residues. The ends were cut back, 2 bases at V and 2 bases at J, with 11 bases in the middle. The CDR3 reads CASSLRRGLTDTQYF. For the CDR3, the DNA is TGTGCCAGCAGCTTAAGGAGAGGCCTCACAGATACGCAGTATTTT. Full variable domain (rest looked up from reference TRBV7-8 and TRBJ2-3): GAGVSQSPRYKVAKRGQDVALRCDPISGHVSLFWYQQALGQGPEFLTYFQNEAQLDKSGLPSDRFFAERPEGSVSTLKIQRTQQEDSAVYLCASSLRRGLTDTQYFGPGTRLTVL.

Regarding this clonotype: At one of its ends the junction is not consistent with the germline gene, which may arise from a read error. The chain couples TRBV6-1 to TRBJ1-5; the D gene is possibly TRBD1 (6 bases). The CDR3 is made up of 19 amino acids. Germline lookup yields CDR1 MNHNS and CDR2 SASEGT. The CDR3 spells CASSEAGGGTGGRKQPQHF. The CDR3 DNA reads TGTGCCAGCAGTGAAGCGGGAGGCGGTACCGGGGGGCGCAAACAGCCCCAGCATTTT.

CDR3 in DNA: TGTGCCTGGACACCTGTGGGTAGCAATCAGCCCCAGCATTTT. Translating it yields CAWTPVGSNQPQHF. The J gene is TRBJ1-5, the V gene TRBV30; D unclear. Germline V gene sequence: CDR1 GTSNPN, CDR2 SVGIG (reference sequence). There are 14 residues in the CDR3. Trimming removed 4 bases at V and 0 bases at J, with 10 bases between.

This clonotype was counted many times. This chain links TRBV6-5 with TRBJ2-2; D unclear. CDR3 length: 15 amino acids. V lost 3 bases to trimming and J lost 1 base, with 9 bases between them. CDR1 is MNHEY, CDR2 SVGAGI, per germline. The CDR3 region is CASSYGSVNTGELFF. In DNA, the CDR3 is TGTGCCAGCAGTTATGGATCAGTGAACACCGGGGAGCTGTTTTTT.

In its sample, this clonotype was seen once. Germline is not matched at one junction end, which may reflect a read error. V is TRBV6-5 and J is TRBJ1-1; D uncertain. The CDR3 has 15 amino acids. Germline CDR1 MNHEY, CDR2 SVGAGI. The CDR3 DNA reads TGTGCCAGCAGTTACGGCCGCCAAGTGAACTCTGAAGCTTTCTTT. This codes for CASSYGRQVNSEAFF.

This chain connects TRBV5-1 to TRBJ1-6; 9 nucleotides align to TRBD1. The CDR3 has 17 residues. After removal of 3 bases from V and 8 bases from J, the junction contained 12 bases not matched to a gene. Germline values: CDR1 SGHRS, CDR2 YFSETQ. The CDR3 DNA follows: TGCGCCAGCAGCTCAAGACCCCCGGGACAGGGATATTCACCCCTCCACTTT. This translates into CASSSRPPGQGYSPLHF.

Many counts were recorded for this clonotype. J is TRBJ1-2 and V is TRBV4-2; 8 positions agree with TRBD1. Losses at the gene ends were 1 base for V and 7 bases for J; bases not matched to a gene: 2. Germline V gene sequence: CDR1 LGHNA, CDR2 YNFKEQ. The CDR3 totals 13 residues. The CDR3 DNA reads TGTGCCAGCAGCCAAGGACAGGGGAGTGGCTACACCTTC. Its protein product is CASSQGQGSGYTF.

V is TRBV7-2 and J is TRBJ2-7; 10 bases map to TRBD1. Germline V lookup: CDR1 SGHTA, CDR2 FQGNSA. J lost 1 base, V lost 5 bases, and 20 bases had no gene match. The CDR3 loop spans 20 amino acids. This CDR3 is CASSRRRTGGPLEGSYEQYF. Written as DNA, the CDR3 is TGTGCCAGCAGCAGAAGACGGACAGGGGGTCCTCTTGAGGGATCCTACGAGCAGTACTTC. Together with reference TRBV7-2 and TRBJ2-7, the CDR3 gives the full variable domain: GAGVSQSPSNKVTEKGKDVELRCDPISGHTALYWYRQSLGQGLEFLIYFQGNSAPDKSGLPSDRFSAERTGGSVSTLTIQRTQQEDSAVYLCASSRRRTGGPLEGSYEQYFGPGTRLTVT.